This TCR beta chain originates from a study of T cells in Graves' hyperthyroidism and ophthalmopathy. This clonotype has at least ten counts. Antigen: not known. RNA transcripts gave rise to amplified TCR beta CDR3 regions. HTBI primers drove first-round RT-PCR of the TCR CDR3. Via MiXCR, TCRdb re-called the multiplex PCR reads, giving one row per CDR3 protein. The sample contains about 610,000 distinct CDR3 sequences, under 15% of which appear only once. V lost 3 bases to trimming and J lost 4 bases; unmatched junction nucleotides: 5. Germline lookup yields CDR1 MNHEY and CDR2 SMNVEV (reference sequence). CDR3 length: 14 residues. Study-wide findings and caveats: Within blood appeared most thyroid clonotypes that had expanded above 0.001. Ophthalmopathy cases were set apart from stable hyperthyroidism by a 13 V-J model.

Diagnoses were made from clinical symptoms, serum measures (thyroxine and TRAb), thyroid ultrasound and orbital computed tomography. Extraction of PBMCs used 10 ml of fresh peripheral blood. The chain carries TRBV27 and TRBJ1-2, with 7 positions matching TRBD1. The sequencing input was blood. The clonotype comes from a woman between 40 and 50 years old with Graves' ophthalmopathy. The CDR3 DNA reads TGTGCCAGCAGTTTGACAGGGAGTCCCTATGGCTACACCTTC. Residues: CASSLTGSPYGYTF.